A selection of T cell receptor beta chains follows, all from one sample in a study of cytomegalovirus exposure and HLA in healthy donors. Clones were read by immunoSEQ multiplex PCR, and TCRdb kept only the in-frame ones, dropping some. This sample carries about 77,000 clones, with approximately 15% going to the ten biggest clones. The sample consisted of PBMCs. The receptor set was obtained from a man aged 50 to 60 in good health and CMV-seropositive. The conserved cysteine and the conserved F or W are not part of the CDR3 here. Each record gives: V gene, J gene, clone size, CDR3 protein. Clone size appears in some rows only: once, few, many, or a class for an expanded clone.

v_call: TRBV6-5; j_call: TRBJ2-7; clone_size: .; cdr3_aa: ASSYSTGGDEQY
v_call: TRBV2; j_call: TRBJ1-1; clone_size: .; cdr3_aa: ASSGQLLNTEAF
v_call: TRBV28; j_call: TRBJ2-1; clone_size: .; cdr3_aa: ASSPSGPSYNEQF
v_call: TRBV19; j_call: TRBJ2-1; clone_size: medium-sized; cdr3_aa: ASSIVALAAYNEQF
v_call: TRBV6-1; j_call: TRBJ1-5; clone_size: .; cdr3_aa: ASTWDRISNQPQH
v_call: TRBV9; j_call: TRBJ2-3; clone_size: medium-sized; cdr3_aa: ASSSWTGLSTDTQY
v_call: TRBV5-1; j_call: TRBJ2-6; clone_size: .; cdr3_aa: ASSLPGSGANVLT
v_call: TRBV6-6; j_call: TRBJ1-4; clone_size: .; cdr3_aa: ASITGDRRGEKLF
v_call: TRBV5-6; j_call: TRBJ2-5; clone_size: .; cdr3_aa: ASSLTGRETQY
v_call: TRBV7-2; j_call: TRBJ1-1; clone_size: .; cdr3_aa: ASSLARGTEAF
v_call: TRBV27; j_call: TRBJ1-1; clone_size: .; cdr3_aa: ASSSPTLYTEAF
v_call: TRBV19; j_call: TRBJ1-5; clone_size: .; cdr3_aa: ASSRGRGEDGNQPQH